The rows below give T cell receptor beta chains drawn from one sample of a study of PD-1 blockade in classical Hodgkin lymphoma. Sequenced by immunoSEQ multiplex PCR; TCRdb stores in-frame clones only, minus some. The data contain roughly 24,000 clones, around 82% of them singletons. This specimen was peripheral blood mononuclear cells (PBMCs), taken before the second cycle of nivolumab. The receptor source for this set is a human donor with classical Hodgkin lymphoma. Both conserved end residues are part of each CDR3.

TRBV9	TRBJ2-3	CASSARLSTDTQYF
TRBV12-2	TRBJ2-1	CASHTGTSGTMRQFF
TRBV15	TRBJ2-7	CATSRPGEAEQYF
TRBV9	TRBJ2-2	CASSVRDPNTGELFF
TRBV6-1	TRBJ1-5	CASAVGSNQPQHF
TRBV19	TRBJ2-1	CASSILGQGAFDEQFF
TRBV4-1	TRBJ1-2	CASSQETGGPSYGYTF
TRBV27	TRBJ2-3	CASSGLLGLAGGHTDTQYF
TRBV18	TRBJ2-3	CASSPTSGSTDTQYF
TRBV6-1	TRBJ2-7	CASRAGASGTYEQYF
TRBV19	TRBJ2-7	CASGRWGEQYF
TRBV4-1	TRBJ1-2	CASSQDWAGIVDYGYTF
TRBV7-2	TRBJ2-7	CASSLLGTGSSYEQYF
TRBV7-9	TRBJ1-2	CASSPSIDRDYGYTF
TRBV4-1	TRBJ1-4	CASSQDRRGVSTNEKLFF
TRBV15	TRBJ1-3	CATSRDGQGSGNTIYF
TRBV7-9	TRBJ1-5	CASSYSWSNQPQHF
TRBV9	TRBJ2-7	CASSPTEQYF
TRBV27	TRBJ2-3	CASSLLGTDTQYF
TRBV18	TRBJ2-1	CASSPRLGGDNEQFF
TRBV7-9	TRBJ2-1	CASSAPNEQFF
TRBV2	TRBJ2-1	CASSGGSSYNEQFF
TRBV6-6	TRBJ1-3	CASSYRTKTGNTIYF
TRBV5-1	TRBJ2-3	CASSLDGVTDTQYF
TRBV5-1	TRBJ1-1	CASSLMGGPAEAFF
TRBV19	TRBJ2-7	CASSRRGISNEQYF
TRBV7-9	TRBJ2-1	CASSFITGLGNNEQFF
TRBV6-6	TRBJ2-3	CASQATASGRTDTQYF
TRBV6-1	TRBJ2-7	CASTMAGAGAYEQYF
TRBV28	TRBJ2-1	CASASRVSYNEQFF
TRBV6-5	TRBJ2-7	CASSYGDPPYEQYF
TRBV18	TRBJ2-7	CASSPGTNYEQYF
TRBV10-3	TRBJ2-7	CAIRNTSDSYEQYF
TRBV7-9	TRBJ2-2	CASSFPGTANTGELFF
TRBV25-1	TRBJ2-7	CASSDGKGRQYF
TRBV19	TRBJ1-1	CASSMRTGLGMNTEAFF
TRBV10-3	TRBJ1-2	CATQGVNYGYTF
TRBV25-1	TRBJ2-1	CASSESSPNPPNEQFF
TRBV5-1	TRBJ2-3	CASSDPGGREFTDTQYF
TRBV4-2	TRBJ2-1	CASSQETGAYNEQFF
TRBV7-6	TRBJ2-5	CASSLAISETQYF
TRBV5-1	TRBJ2-7	CARVEDSAPYEQYF
TRBV10-3	TRBJ2-7	CAIREKDEQYF
TRBV19	TRBJ2-1	CASSSIANPSYNEQFF
TRBV27	TRBJ1-2	CASQGGVYGYTF